Following are 21 T cell receptor beta chains from one sample sequenced in a study of cytomegalovirus exposure and HLA in healthy donors. 13 Jbeta primers and 60 Vbeta primers were used for the PCR. Libraries were prepared by immunoSEQ multiplex PCR; TCRdb keeps only in-frame clonotypes and omits some of them. The table has 150,000 or so clones, around three quarters seen once; the top ten hold 1%. Material for sequencing was PBMCs. The receptors originated from a woman aged 45-65 years in good health and CMV-seropositive.

This CDR3 is CASNSNGGYEQYF. CDR3 sequence (DNA): TGTGCCAGCAACTCAAACGGGGGGTACGAGCAGTACTTC. The chain uses TRBV11-2 and TRBJ2-7, with TRBD2 matching 7 bases. This CDR3 contains 13 residues. The germline V gene has CDR1 SGHAT and CDR2 FQNNGV. J was trimmed by 4 bases and V by 7 bases; bases with no gene match: 7.

The gene calls are TRBV6-6 and TRBJ2-5, with 13 bases matching TRBD2. This CDR3 has 16 amino acids. Germline CDR1 is MNHNY and CDR2 is SVGAGI (reference sequence). J gave up 4 bases and V 7 bases, and 9 bases lay outside the gene matches. The CDR3 sequence: CASKWTSGGWGETQYF. The CDR3 region has the DNA TGTGCCAGCAAGTGGACTAGCGGGGGTTGGGGAGAGACCCAGTACTTC.

The chain couples TRBV5-1 to TRBJ2-1, with a tentative D call TRBD2 (6 bases). The CDR3 extends over 14 amino acids. Germline V lookup: CDR1 SGHRS, CDR2 YFSETQ. V lost 0 bases, J lost 6 bases, and 10 bases lay in between. DNA for the CDR3: TGCGCCAGCAGCTTGGGGGGGAGGTCCAATGAGCAGTTCTTC. It yields the protein CASSLGGRSNEQFF.

The V and J genes are TRBV5-4 and TRBJ1-1, with unresolved D. The germline V gene encodes CDR1 SGHNT and CDR2 YYREEE (reference sequence). V lost 0 bases and J 7 bases, leaving 10 bases between the germline ends. This CDR3 comprises 13 residues. CDR3 amino acids: CASSLGGEREAFF. CDR3 coding DNA: TGTGCCAGCAGCTTGGGTGGGGAGCGTGAAGCTTTCTTT.

This clone has only one observation. This chain uses TRBV7-3 with TRBJ2-1, with 13 positions matching TRBD2. This CDR3 contains 16 residues. Trimming at V came to 4 bases and at J to 4 bases, leaving 4 bases not matched to a gene. CDR1 and CDR2 from the germline V gene are SGHTA and FQGTGA. DNA of the CDR3: TGTGCCAGCAGCTCGGGACTAGCGGGACCTTACAATGAGCAGTTCTTC. Amino acid sequence: CASSSGLAGPYNEQFF.

V is TRBV7-3 and J is TRBJ2-7; possible D gene TRBD2, 6 bases. The CDR3 extends over 14 amino acids. V was cut by 2 bases and J by 9 bases, with 17 bases left in between. CDR1 and CDR2 from the germline V gene are SGHTA and FQGTGA. In nucleotides, the CDR3 is TGTGCCAGCAGCTTAGAGGGAGGAGTGGGACGGCAGTACTTC. This sequence encodes CASSLEGGVGRQYF.

The chain combines TRBV19 with TRBJ1-5; D gene ambiguous. Trimming stripped 7 bases from V and 0 bases from J, with 7 bases between. The CDR3 has 13 amino acids. Germline V CDR1 and CDR2: LNHDA, SQIVND (reference sequence). The CDR3, as DNA: TGTGCCAGTACCGGTTATAGCAATCAGCCCCAGCATTTT. As protein: CASTGYSNQPQHF.

The rearrangement joins TRBV4-3 to TRBJ2-1; D gene ambiguous. With 3 bases removed from V and 2 bases from J, the gap between germline ends came to 8 bases. The CDR3 has 14 residues. The germline CDR1 and CDR2 sequences are LGHNA and YSLEER. In DNA, the CDR3 is TGCGCCAGCAGCCAGTTCCGGGCCTACAATGAGCAGTTCTTC. This gives the protein CASSQFRAYNEQFF.

The V and J genes are TRBV18 and TRBJ2-5, with 9 nucleotides matching TRBD1. The CDR3 runs to 16 residues. The J segment lost 4 bases and the V segment lost 4 bases, leaving 10 bases of the junction unmatched. Germline V gives CDR1 KGHSH, CDR2 LQKENI. The CDR3 DNA sequence: TGTGCCAGCTCACGGGCGACAGGGGGAAGTGTAGAGACCCAGTACTTC. Protein sequence: CASSRATGGSVETQYF.

The genes are TRBV6-5 and TRBJ1-1; D may be TRBD1 (6 bases). CDR1 is MNHEY, CDR2 SVGAGI, per germline. The CDR3 is 12 amino acids. Trimming removed 5 bases from V and 11 bases from J, with 15 bases in between. CDR3 bases: TGTGCCAGCAGTGCGGACAGCTCCCTGGCTTTCTTT. Its translation is CASSADSSLAFF.

The V and J genes are TRBV19 and TRBJ1-1; no definite D call. Trimming stripped 5 bases from V and 2 bases from J, with 12 bases between. CDR3 length: 14 residues. Germline-derived CDR1 and CDR2 are LNHDA and SQIVND (reference sequence). The CDR3 coding sequence is TGTGCCAGTAGTCCGCGACAAATAAACACTGAAGCTTTCTTT. Its protein product is CASSPRQINTEAFF.

The chain's CDR3 is CASREGNKNIQYF. Written as DNA, the CDR3 is TGTGCCAGTAGGGAGGGGAACAAAAACATTCAGTACTTC. The gene calls are TRBV19 and TRBJ2-4, with a weak D call TRBD2 (6 bases). The CDR3 loop spans 13 amino acids. Germline CDR1 LNHDA, CDR2 SQIVND (reference sequence). Trimming left V 6 bases short and J 3 bases short, with 9 bases between.

This chain uses TRBV10-3 with TRBJ1-2, with 9 bases aligning to TRBD1. The CDR3 length is 16 residues. The trim removed 0 bases at V and 1 base at J, leaving 3 bases unmatched. Germline V gene lookup returns CDR1 ENHRY and CDR2 SYGVKD. This CDR3 is CAISESPGQGNYGYTF. The CDR3 DNA reads as TGTGCCATCAGTGAGTCCCCGGGACAGGGTAACTATGGCTACACCTTC.

V usage is TRBV6-4 and J usage is TRBJ1-2; a weak D match, TRBD1 (5 bases). Germline assignment: CDR1 MRHNA and CDR2 SNTAGT. The CDR3 spans 14 residues. V gave up 4 bases and J gave up 7 bases, with 16 bases separating them. The CDR3 bases are TGTGCCAGCAGTGCGACATGGGGCTCTGGTGGCTACACCTTC. Its protein product is CASSATWGSGGYTF.

This clone has a handful of counts. The chain joins TRBV19 to TRBJ1-6; 7 bases fit TRBD1. V lost 4 bases to trimming and J lost 9 bases; unmatched junction nucleotides: 9. The CDR3 is 15 amino acids. Germline V CDR1 and CDR2: LNHDA, SQIVND (reference sequence). CDR3 sequence: CASSRGQHAGSPLHF. Here the CDR3 DNA reads TGTGCCAGTAGTAGGGGACAGCACGCGGGTTCACCCCTCCACTTT.

The chain couples TRBV27 to TRBJ2-3, with 11 bases aligning to TRBD1. The CDR3 spans 15 residues. The J segment lost 6 bases and the V segment lost 5 bases, leaving 7 bases of the junction unmatched. The V gene's germline CDR1 is MNHEY and CDR2 SMNVEV (reference sequence). CDR3 region: CASSLRTGGDDTQYF. DNA for the CDR3: TGTGCCAGCAGTCTTCGGACAGGGGGCGATGATACGCAGTATTTT.

V gene TRBV19 combines with J gene TRBJ2-7; the match to TRBD2 covers 9 bases. V was clipped by 3 bases and J by 0 bases; unmatched bases: 3. The CDR3 extends over 15 amino acids. Germline CDR1 LNHDA, CDR2 SQIVND (reference sequence). In DNA, the CDR3 is TGTGCCAGTAGTATCAGCGGGAGGAGCTCCTACGAGCAGTACTTC. Its protein product is CASSISGRSSYEQYF.

The rearrangement links TRBV12-5 to TRBJ2-1, with TRBD1 as a possible D gene (6 bases). CDR1 and CDR2 (germline): LGHNT, FRNRAP. The ends were cut back, 6 bases at V and 3 bases at J, with 12 bases in the middle. This CDR3 is 14 amino acids long. CDR3 sequence: CASGSGVFYNEQFF. The CDR3 DNA reads TGTGCTAGTGGGTCAGGGGTTTTCTACAATGAGCAGTTCTTC.

The V gene is TRBV19, the J gene TRBJ1-1, with D unclear. The CDR3 contains 15 residues. Germline V gene sequence: CDR1 LNHDA, CDR2 SQIVND (reference sequence). V lost 6 bases and J lost 1, with 15 bases in between. In nucleotides, the CDR3 is TGTGCCAGTAGCATTGTATCTGGCGGGAACACTGAAGCTTTCTTT. Translated, it gives CASSIVSGGNTEAFF.

This clone appeared a few times. This rearrangement joins TRBV28 to TRBJ2-5, with D maybe TRBD2 (6 bases). V lost 5 bases and J 5 bases, leaving 18 bases between the germline ends. This CDR3 spans 15 amino acids. Germline loops: CDR1 MDHEN, CDR2 SYDVKM. The DNA of the CDR3 is TGTGCCAGCAGTGGAGGGACGGACTCGGGGGAGACCCAGTACTTC. This sequence encodes CASSGGTDSGETQYF.

The CDR3 sequence: CASSLRGTQETQYF. The CDR3 region has the DNA TGTGCCAGCAGCTTACGGGGGACCCAAGAGACCCAGTACTTC. The chain couples TRBV13 to TRBJ2-5, with D tentatively TRBD2 (6 bases). Trimming removed 2 bases from V and 1 base from J, with 8 bases in between. Germline lookup yields CDR1 PRHDT and CDR2 FYEKMQ (reference sequence). The CDR3 sequence is 14 residues long.